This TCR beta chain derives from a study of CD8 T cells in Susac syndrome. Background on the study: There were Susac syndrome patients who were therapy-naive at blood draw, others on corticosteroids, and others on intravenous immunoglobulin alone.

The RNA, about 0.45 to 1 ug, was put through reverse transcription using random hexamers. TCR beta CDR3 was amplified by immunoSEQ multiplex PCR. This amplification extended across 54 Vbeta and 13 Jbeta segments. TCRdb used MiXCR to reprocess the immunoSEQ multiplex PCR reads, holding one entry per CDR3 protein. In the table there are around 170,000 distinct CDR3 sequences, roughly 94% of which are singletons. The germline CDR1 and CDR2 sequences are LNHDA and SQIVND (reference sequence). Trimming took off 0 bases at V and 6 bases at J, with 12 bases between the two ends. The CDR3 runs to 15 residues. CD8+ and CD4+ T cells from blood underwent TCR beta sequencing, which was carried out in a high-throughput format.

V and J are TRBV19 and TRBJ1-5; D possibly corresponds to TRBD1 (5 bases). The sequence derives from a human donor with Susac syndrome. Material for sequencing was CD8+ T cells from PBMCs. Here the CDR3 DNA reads TGTGCCAGTAGTATAGATTTCGAGGGGAGTCAGCCCCAGCATTTT. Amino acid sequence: CASSIDFEGSQPQHF.